The 20 T cell receptor beta chains reported below all come from one sample, sequenced in a study of cytomegalovirus exposure and HLA in healthy donors. In the PCR, 60 Vbeta and 13 Jbeta primers were used. Sequencing used immunoSEQ multiplex PCR; TCRdb keeps in-frame clones, though not all of them. The repertoire holds 95,000 to 150,000 clones, with around 77% as singletons. Sequencing used PBMCs. The receptor set was obtained from a human donor in good health.

The genes are TRBV5-1 and TRBJ1-4; D gene unclear. CDR1 and CDR2 (germline): SGHRS, YFSETQ. V gave up 4 bases and J gave up 7 bases, with 14 bases separating them. This CDR3 region has 14 residues. The CDR3 bases are TGCGCCAGCAGCCCCCCCGGAGAAGGTGAAAAACTGTTTTTT. As protein: CASSPPGEGEKLFF. The complete variable domain, with remaining parts taken from reference TRBV5-1 and TRBJ1-4, reads KAGVTQTPRYLIKTRGQQVTLSCSPISGHRSVSWYQQTPGQGLQFLFEYFSETQRNKGNFPGRFSGRQFSNSRSEMNVSTLELGDSALYLCASSPPGEGEKLFFGSGTQLSVL.

The J gene is TRBJ2-2, the V gene TRBV28; 10 bases are a match to TRBD2. Germline assignment: CDR1 MDHEN and CDR2 SYDVKM. Trimming at V came to 2 bases and at J to 5 bases, leaving 5 bases not matched to a gene. This CDR3 has 16 amino acids. CDR3 in DNA: TGTGCCAGCAGTTTAGTCCTAGCGGGAGATACCGGGGAGCTGTTTTTT. This gives the protein CASSLVLAGDTGELFF.

On this clone itself: A junction end diverges from the germline sequence, so it may reflect a read error. The rearrangement links TRBV2 to TRBJ2-3; TRBD2 matches at 13 bases. This CDR3 spans 18 amino acids. Germline CDR1 reads SNHLY; CDR2 reads FYNNEI. The CDR3 reads CASSEGLAGALGTDTQYF. The CDR3 DNA follows: TGTGCCAGCAGCGAAGGACTAGCGGGAGCATTGGGCACAGATACGCAGTATTTT.

The chain uses TRBV6-1 and TRBJ1-2, with 8 nucleotides matching TRBD1. J was trimmed by 3 bases and V by 6 bases; bases with no gene match: 9. Germline V gives CDR1 MNHNS, CDR2 SASEGT. There are 15 residues in the CDR3. The CDR3: CASRLHRDRHYGYTF. In nucleotides, the CDR3 is TGTGCCAGCAGGTTACACCGGGACAGGCACTATGGCTACACCTTC.

CDR3 DNA sequence: TGTGCCAGCAGTCCCCGGACAGGTCGCTCTGGAAACACCATATATTTT. This codes for CASSPRTGRSGNTIYF. The rearrangement uses TRBV25-1 and TRBJ1-3; 7 bases line up with TRBD1. Per germline, CDR1 MGHDK and CDR2 SYGVNS. The V and J ends lost 5 bases and 0 bases, in that order; junction bases with no gene match: 7. The CDR3 contains 16 residues.

The chain recombines TRBV27 with TRBJ2-5; 14 nucleotides match TRBD2. Germline CDR1 reads MNHEY; CDR2 reads SMNVEV (reference sequence). CDR3 length: 15 residues. Unmatched junction bases numbered 3, after V lost 4 bases and J lost 5 bases. CDR3 sequence: CASSWGLAGVETQYF. The CDR3 nucleotides are TGTGCCAGCAGTTGGGGACTAGCGGGAGTGGAGACCCAGTACTTC.

This clone was recorded only once. The chain recombines TRBV5-6 with TRBJ1-6; 9 nucleotides match TRBD1. Looked up from germline, CDR1 is SGHDT and CDR2 is YYEEEE. The ends lost 3 bases at V and 4 bases at J; junction bases unmatched: 8. The CDR3 runs to 17 residues. The CDR3 region has the DNA TGTGCCAGCAGCTACCGGGACAGGGATTTGTATAATTCACCCCTCCACTTT. This sequence encodes CASSYRDRDLYNSPLHF.

As concerns this clone: A read error may produce the germline difference seen at one junction end. DNA for the CDR3: TGTGCCAATAGTAGCATACGACGGACTAGCGGGAGACCCGAGCAGTACTTC. This encodes CANSSIRRTSGRPEQYF. The chain recombines TRBV19 with TRBJ2-7, with 13 bases that match TRBD2. The CDR3 extends over 17 amino acids. Germline V gene data show CDR1 as LNHDA and CDR2 as SQIVND (reference sequence).

The rearrangement uses TRBV5-1 and TRBJ1-5; 9 bases fit TRBD1. With 0 bases clipped from V and 5 bases from J, the junction kept 6 bases outside the gene matches. CDR3 length equals 16 residues. Per the germline V gene, CDR1 is SGHRS and CDR2 is YFSETQ. As DNA, the CDR3 is TGCGCCAGCAGCTTGGGAGGGGGACAGGGTGATCAGCCCCAGCATTTT. It translates to CASSLGGGQGDQPQHF.

This clone was detected only a few times. In DNA, the CDR3 is TGTGCCAGCAGGGCCAATGAGCAGTTCTTC. Its protein is CASRANEQFF. The chain has TRBV2 and TRBJ2-1; no firm D call. V gave up 6 bases and J gave up 6 bases, with 3 bases separating them. Germline assignment: CDR1 SNHLY and CDR2 FYNNEI. This CDR3 has 10 residues.

A few counts support this clone. J is TRBJ2-2 and V is TRBV6-5; TRBD2 aligns across 10 bases. From germline, CDR1 is MNHEY and CDR2 SVGAGI. The CDR3 consists of 15 residues. V shed 11 bases, J shed 2 bases, and the junction held 8 bases outside the gene matches. The CDR3 DNA reads TGTGCCGCGCGTAAGCGGGAGGGAAACACCGGGGAGCTGTTTTTT. Amino acid sequence: CAARKREGNTGELFF.

J is TRBJ2-7 and V is TRBV30, with 9 bases fitting TRBD2. The CDR3 is 14 amino acids. Trimming cost V 0 bases and J 6 bases; bases outside gene matches: 6. Germline CDR1 GTSNPN, CDR2 SVGIG (reference sequence). The CDR3 loop reads CAWSVSGRSREQYF. In nucleotides, the CDR3 is TGTGCCTGGAGTGTAAGCGGGAGGTCCCGCGAGCAGTACTTC.

This chain links TRBV7-6 with TRBJ2-5; 7 bases agree with TRBD2. The CDR3 runs 17 residues. CDR1 is SGHVS and CDR2 is FNYEAQ in the germline V gene. Trimming took 1 base from V and 1 from J; bases not matched to a gene: 9. The chain's CDR3 is CASSLGGKGGGQETQYF. In DNA, the CDR3 is TGTGCCAGCAGCTTAGGAGGGAAGGGCGGGGGCCAAGAGACCCAGTACTTC.

The chain is built from TRBV5-1 and TRBJ2-3; the D gene is possibly TRBD2 (5 bases). There are 15 residues in the CDR3. Per the germline V gene, CDR1 is SGHRS and CDR2 is YFSETQ. Trimming removed 2 bases from V and 4 bases from J, with 14 bases in between. DNA for the CDR3: TGCGCCAGCAGCTTAGTGGGAGTTAGTGCAGATACGCAGTATTTT. Translated, it gives CASSLVGVSADTQYF.

The chain is built from TRBV21-1 and TRBJ1-2; the table's D gene call, TRBD1, was not cross checked with the DNA. TRBV21-1 is flagged as a pseudogene. The CDR3 is 15 amino acids. CDR3 DNA sequence: TGTGCCAGCAGCAACCTGACAGCTTCTCCCTATGGCTACACCTTC. Amino acid sequence: CASSNLTASPYGYTF.

This rearrangement joins TRBV19 to TRBJ1-2; D not certain. This CDR3 has 13 amino acids. From germline, CDR1 is LNHDA and CDR2 SQIVND (reference sequence). The V end was cut by 3 bases, the J end by 4 bases, with 9 bases between. The DNA of the CDR3 is TGTGCCAGTAGTATGGAGGGTTCCTATGGCTACACCTTC. Translating it yields CASSMEGSYGYTF.

V is TRBV30 and J is TRBJ1-5, with TRBD1 matching 9 bases. Germline V gene lookup returns CDR1 GTSNPN and CDR2 SVGIG (reference sequence). The CDR3 length is 17 residues. Unmatched junction bases numbered 14, after V lost 2 bases and J lost 6 bases. CDR3 residues: CAWSSGQGRPGGQPQHF. CDR3 bases: TGTGCCTGGAGTTCGGGACAGGGACGCCCGGGGGGTCAGCCCCAGCATTTT.

This clone was seen more than once but under ten times. The V gene is TRBV6-1, the J gene TRBJ2-1, with D possibly matching TRBD2 (6 bases). V lost 6 bases, J lost 5 bases, and 11 bases lay in between. From germline, CDR1 is MNHNS and CDR2 SASEGT. This CDR3 has 13 residues. Here the CDR3 DNA reads TGTGCCAGCAGCCTCGGGAGTAACAATGAGCAGTTCTTC. It translates to CASSLGSNNEQFF.

The chain couples TRBV6-5 to TRBJ2-2; 7 nucleotides line up with TRBD1. Germline V CDR1 and CDR2: MNHEY, SVGAGI. The CDR3 consists of 15 residues. Unmatched junction bases numbered 4, after V lost 4 bases and J lost 2 bases. The CDR3 DNA reads as TGTGCCAGCAGTTTGGGGGACAGCAACACCGGGGAGCTGTTTTTT. Encoded protein: CASSLGDSNTGELFF.

Only one count was recorded for this clone. V gene TRBV19 combines with J gene TRBJ2-2, with a weak D call TRBD1 (5 bases). Between the trimmed V and J ends, which lost 8 bases and 2 bases, there was a span of 9 bases. The CDR3 is made up of 13 amino acids. From germline, CDR1 is LNHDA and CDR2 SQIVND (reference sequence). This CDR3 reads CASPRTNTGELFF. The CDR3, as DNA: TGTGCCAGTCCCCGGACAAACACCGGGGAGCTGTTTTTT.